The 27 T cell receptor beta chains below come from one sample, sequenced in a study of blood T cell repertoires in COVID-19. The method was immunoSEQ multiplex PCR; TCRdb's version includes in-frame clones alone and lacks a portion of them. Of 250,000 or so clones listed, around nine tenths are singletons. Sequenced material: peripheral blood. These receptors came from a woman aged 60 to 75 with acute or convalescent COVID-19.

The chain couples TRBV4-3 to TRBJ2-5, with D possibly matching TRBD2 (5 bases). Germline V gene sequence: CDR1 LGHNA, CDR2 YSLEER. V lost 4 bases and J lost 2, with 8 bases in between. The CDR3 spans 13 residues. In DNA form, the CDR3 reads TGCGCCAGCAGCCCCCGGAGGCAAGAGACCCAGTACTTC. It encodes CASSPRRQETQYF.

The chain employs TRBV30 and TRBJ2-3, with D possibly matching TRBD1 (5 bases). Trimming removed 5 bases from V and 6 bases from J, with 12 bases in between. In germline, CDR1 is GTSNPN, CDR2 SVGIG (reference sequence). The CDR3 contains 12 residues. The chain's CDR3 is CAWGASRDTQYF. The DNA of the CDR3 is TGTGCCTGGGGGGCCTCTAGGGATACGCAGTATTTT.

V and J are TRBV2 and TRBJ2-5, with TRBD2 identical over 7 bases. V was pared by 8 bases and J by 1 base, with 7 bases of the junction left unmatched. Germline V gene sequence: CDR1 SNHLY, CDR2 FYNNEI. The CDR3 contains 14 residues. CDR3 loop: CASGGIAGQETQYF. DNA of the CDR3: TGTGCCAGCGGAGGAATAGCGGGCCAAGAGACCCAGTACTTC.

As concerns this clone: Germline and junction disagree at one end, which may indicate a read error. J is TRBJ2-1 and V is TRBV7-7; 7 nucleotides agree with TRBD1. This CDR3 comprises 14 residues. The germline V gene has CDR1 SSHAT and CDR2 FNYEAQ (reference sequence). CDR3 nucleotides: TGTGCTAGCAGCTTGGGGACAGACTACAATGAGCAGTTCTTC. Its protein product is CASSLGTDYNEQFF.

About this clone itself: This sample also contains other DNA sequences that code for the same CDR3. The DNA of the CDR3 is TGCGCCAGCAGCTTGGAAGGAGACTATGGCTACACCTTC. It specifies CASSLEGDYGYTF. The V gene is TRBV5-1, the J gene TRBJ1-2; D gene unclear. This CDR3 has 13 amino acids. Trimming took 0 bases from V and 3 from J, leaving 6 bases between them. Germline CDR1 SGHRS, CDR2 YFSETQ.

V and J are TRBV12-3 or TRBV12-4 and TRBJ2-3; 10 bases align to TRBD2. The V gene end was trimmed by 6 bases and the J gene end by 11 bases; junction bases not matched to a gene: 5. The length of the CDR3 is 12 residues. The CDR3 nucleotides read TGTGCCAGCAGGGAGAGCGGGAGGGGGCAGTATTTT. Protein: CASRESGRGQYF.

This clone was seen only a few times. The chain carries TRBV19 and TRBJ2-2; D is ambiguous. V lost 5 bases and J lost 0, with 4 bases in between. This CDR3 region has 13 residues. Per germline, CDR1 LNHDA and CDR2 SQIVND (reference sequence). Here the CDR3 DNA reads TGTGCCAGTAGTTGGCCGAACACCGGGGAGCTGTTTTTT. Translation gives CASSWPNTGELFF.

The chain couples TRBV6-2 or TRBV6-3 to TRBJ2-3; perhaps TRBD1 as D (6 bases). CDR3 length: 11 residues. Per the germline V gene, CDR1 is MNHEY and CDR2 is SVGEGT. Trimming pared 5 bases from V and 6 bases from J, leaving 6 bases between. The CDR3: CASSDRDTQYF. CDR3 in DNA: TGTGCCAGCAGTGACAGGGATACGCAGTATTTT.

The chain uses TRBV5-3 and TRBJ1-5; D gene ambiguous. TRBV5-3 is marked as an open reading frame, function uncertain. Trimming removed 6 bases from V and 8 bases from J, with 6 bases in between. The CDR3 is 10 residues long. The CDR3 sequence is CARTQKPQHF. In DNA, the CDR3 is TGTGCCAGAACCCAGAAGCCCCAGCATTTT.

This rearrangement joins TRBV7-3 to TRBJ2-1, with 10 bases that match TRBD2. The germline CDR1 and CDR2 sequences are SGHTA and FQGTGA. Trimming removed 5 bases from V and 5 bases from J; junction bases left unmatched: 21. The length of the CDR3 is 20 residues. The CDR3 is CASSPLGGASGGFGDNEQFF. The CDR3 DNA sequence: TGTGCCAGCAGCCCCCTCGGTGGAGCTAGCGGGGGCTTTGGCGACAATGAGCAGTTCTTC.

The rearrangement links TRBV29-1 to TRBJ2-7; D perhaps matches TRBD1 (6 bases). Germline assignment: CDR1 SQVTM and CDR2 ANQGSEA. CDR3 length: 12 residues. The ends were cut back, 4 bases at V and 2 bases at J, with 9 bases in the middle. CDR3 loop: CSVAGVAYEQYF. Here the CDR3 DNA reads TGCAGCGTTGCAGGGGTCGCCTACGAGCAGTACTTC.

This chain connects TRBV7-2 to TRBJ1-5; D possibly corresponds to TRBD1 (5 bases). CDR3 size: 14 residues. Germline CDR1 SGHTA, CDR2 FQGNSA. V was trimmed by 5 bases and J by 3 bases, leaving 11 bases between them. This chain's CDR3 is CASSTGRNNQPQHF. The CDR3, as DNA: TGTGCCAGCAGCACAGGACGGAACAATCAGCCCCAGCATTTT.

The gene calls are TRBV6-5 and TRBJ2-3; D unresolved. The CDR3 is 13 residues long. CDR1 is MNHEY and CDR2 is SVGAGI in the germline V gene. V shed 5 bases and J shed 4 bases, with 10 bases lying between them. The CDR3, as DNA: TGTGCCAGCAGTCCCGCCAAGCCAGATACGCAGTATTTT. Its protein is CASSPAKPDTQYF.

The rearrangement joins TRBV27 to TRBJ1-5; TRBD1 aligns across 9 bases. J gave up 2 bases and V 5 bases, and 4 bases lay outside the gene matches. CDR3 length: 15 amino acids. Germline assignment: CDR1 MNHEY and CDR2 SMNVEV (reference sequence). The CDR3 reads CASSLRQGGNQPQHF. In DNA form, the CDR3 reads TGTGCCAGCAGTCTCCGACAGGGGGGCAATCAGCCCCAGCATTTT.

The V gene is TRBV20-1, the J gene TRBJ1-2, with D possibly matching TRBD1 (5 bases). The CDR3 consists of 10 residues. Trimming took off 6 bases at V and 8 bases at J, with 10 bases between the two ends. Germline CDR1 DFQATT, CDR2 SNEGSKA (reference sequence). CDR3 amino acids: CSASRGGYTF. The CDR3 DNA reads as TGCAGTGCATCACGGGGGGGCTACACCTTC.

The gene calls are TRBV28 and TRBJ2-7; D possibly corresponds to TRBD1 (6 bases). The germline V gene encodes CDR1 MDHEN and CDR2 SYDVKM. The length of the CDR3 is 14 residues. Between the trimmed V and J ends, which lost 6 bases and 2 bases, there was a span of 14 bases. CDR3 DNA sequence: TGTGCCAGCAGCACAGGGCGAATGACCTACGAGCAGTACTTC. Translated: CASSTGRMTYEQYF.

V gene TRBV30 combines with J gene TRBJ1-4; 7 bases are a match to TRBD1. Losses at the gene ends were 2 bases for V and 14 bases for J; bases not matched to a gene: 8. Germline V lookup: CDR1 GTSNPN, CDR2 SVGIG (reference sequence). CDR3 length equals 12 residues. CDR3: CAWSTGDRALFF. The CDR3 DNA reads TGTGCCTGGAGTACAGGGGACCGCGCCCTGTTTTTT.

The rearrangement uses TRBV18 and TRBJ1-1; D uncertain. The V and J ends lost 3 bases and 4 bases respectively, with 15 bases between them. The CDR3 has 15 amino acids. CDR1 KGHSH and CDR2 LQKENI come from the germline V gene. The CDR3 is CASSPQKGGGTEAFF. The CDR3 nucleotides are TGTGCCAGCTCACCGCAGAAGGGAGGTGGCACTGAAGCTTTCTTT.

As to this clone: The same CDR3 is also encoded by other DNA sequences in this sample. The chain couples TRBV2 to TRBJ2-7, with TRBD2 matching over 10 bases. Germline V CDR1 and CDR2: SNHLY, FYNNEI. With 8 bases clipped from V and 0 bases from J, the junction kept 4 bases outside the gene matches. The CDR3 sequence is 14 residues long. CDR3 sequence: CASSRTSGSYEQYF. The CDR3 coding sequence is TGTGCCAGCTCCAGGACTAGCGGCTCCTACGAGCAGTACTTC.

This chain links TRBV15 with TRBJ1-5, with D maybe TRBD1 (6 bases). Trimming took off 5 bases at V and 1 base at J, with 12 bases between the two ends. The CDR3 covers 15 residues. The germline V gene encodes CDR1 LNHNV and CDR2 YYDKDF (reference sequence). The CDR3: CATSGQTGSNQPQHF. The CDR3 bases are TGTGCCACCAGCGGCCAAACAGGGAGCAATCAGCCCCAGCATTTT.

V is TRBV3-1 (or the pseudogene TRBV3-2) and J is TRBJ1-5; TRBD1 might be the D (6 bases). The CDR3 is made up of 21 amino acids. Germline CDR1 LGHDT, CDR2 YNNKEL (reference sequence). Trimming removed 2 bases from V and 0 bases from J, with 26 bases in between. The DNA for the CDR3 is TGTGCCAGCAGCCAAAAACCCGCAACAGGGAATGGGGCCTATAGCAATCAGCCCCAGCATTTT. Translated, it gives CASSQKPATGNGAYSNQPQHF.

This clone was observed a single time. V and J are TRBV3-1 (or the pseudogene TRBV3-2) and TRBJ1-2, with D possibly matching TRBD1 (5 bases). V was clipped by 6 bases and J by 8 bases, with 16 bases between them. Germline V lookup: CDR1 LGHDT, CDR2 YNNKEL (reference sequence). The CDR3 is 13 residues long. The CDR3 reads CASSHEGREGYTF. CDR3 DNA sequence: TGTGCCAGCAGTCACGAGGGGCGGGAGGGCTACACCTTC.

To note about this clone: Other nucleotide sequences in the sample specify the same CDR3. This chain uses TRBV5-8 with TRBJ1-3; a weak D match, TRBD1 (6 bases). Between the trimmed V and J ends, which lost 4 bases and 0 bases, there was a span of 11 bases. Germline CDR1 is SGHTS and CDR2 is YDEGEE. The CDR3 runs to 15 residues. The CDR3: CASSLDRSSGNTIYF. The CDR3 DNA follows: TGTGCCAGCAGCCTGGACAGATCCTCTGGAAACACCATATATTTT.

The chain joins TRBV7-6 to TRBJ1-4; D is uncertain. V lost 1 base, J lost 0 bases, and 9 bases lay in between. The CDR3 covers 16 residues. The V gene's germline CDR1 is SGHVS and CDR2 FNYEAQ. The CDR3: CASSLGRGATNEKLFF. DNA of the CDR3: TGTGCCAGCAGCTTAGGACGGGGAGCAACTAATGAAAAACTGTTTTTT.

The chain couples TRBV6-7 to TRBJ1-3, with D possibly matching TRBD1 (6 bases). TRBV6-7 has ORF status, its function being uncertain. The CDR3 length is 14 residues. Trimming took 8 bases from V and 3 from J, leaving 14 bases between them. Here the CDR3 reads CASARGRDGNTIYF. For the CDR3, the DNA is TGTGCCAGCGCCAGGGGCAGGGATGGAAACACCATATATTTT.

The chain has TRBV6-1 and TRBJ2-1; 13 bases are a match to TRBD2. V trimming: 3 bases; J trimming: 5 bases; junction bases outside the gene matches: 10. Looked up from germline, CDR1 is MNHNS and CDR2 is SASEGT. The CDR3 length is 18 residues. CDR3 in DNA: TGTGCCAGCAGTGACCTAGGACTAGCGGGAGTTCTCCACAATGAGCAGTTCTTC. Protein sequence: CASSDLGLAGVLHNEQFF.

For the CDR3, the DNA is TGTGCCAGCAGCCAAGGCTCCCGGGGGACCCAGTACTTC. Translation: CASSQGSRGTQYF. V is TRBV3-1 (or the pseudogene TRBV3-2) and J is TRBJ2-5; TRBD2 might be the D (5 bases). Per the germline V gene, CDR1 is LGHDT and CDR2 is YNNKEL (reference sequence). CDR3 length: 13 amino acids. The germline V and J ends were trimmed by 1 base and 7 bases, with 10 bases remaining between them.